What follows describes a single TCR beta chain. Its cognate antigen is unknown. Assay used: immunoSEQ multiplex PCR; TCRdb lists only in-frame clones, some missing. Of over 200,000 clones listed, almost 90% were seen once; the top ten hold about 2.7%. The source of the sample is a study of cytomegalovirus exposure and HLA in healthy donors. General study results and limits: According to reports, the classifier identified cytomegalovirus status with high specificity and sensitivity. Specificity of three CMV-associated chains for CMV antigens was verified in vitro. Subsequent analysis of the 100 to 150 validation repertoires found a tendency for first-cohort TCR clusters to co-occur.

The CDR3 covers 14 residues. The germline gives CDR1 KGHSH, CDR2 LQKENI. Trimming left V 3 bases short and J 0 bases short, with 9 bases between. The genes are TRBV18 and TRBJ2-7; D is perhaps TRBD1 (6 bases). The TCR was taken from a woman aged 18-30 years in good health and CMV-seronegative. The sample comprised PBMCs. The CDR3 protein is CASSPGTFSYEQYF. CDR3 DNA: TGTGCCAGCTCACCCGGGACATTCTCCTACGAGCAGTACTTC.